The T cell receptor beta chain under discussion was sequenced for a study of T cell responses to AZD1222 COVID-19 vaccine. The data were produced by immunoSEQ multiplex PCR, yet TCRdb's version contains in-frame clones alone and is incomplete. Of some 140,000 clones listed, about 90% are singletons. Trimming removed 4 bases at V and 4 bases at J, with 13 bases between. The CDR3 covers 13 residues. Germline CDR1 is SQVTM and CDR2 is ANQGSEA. The chain recombines TRBV29-1 with TRBJ1-2, with a tentative D call TRBD1 (6 bases). Source: peripheral blood, taken on day 0 of AZD1222 vaccination. The receptor was isolated from an adult in good health. The CDR3 DNA follows: TGCAGCGTTGTTCTCCCGGGGGCCTATGGCTACACCTTC. As protein: CSVVLPGAYGYTF.